The clone carrying this T cell receptor (beta chain) was observed a few times. The sample is drawn from a study of low-dose radiotherapy and immunotherapy resistance in tumors. Study information: Every two weeks, cyclophosphamide 200 mg/m2 was infused one day before radiation plus immunotherapy. A daily 300 mg dose of oral aspirin was taken by patients for four cycles from cycle 1 day 1.

J was trimmed by 9 bases and V by 7 bases; bases with no gene match: 18. This CDR3 contains 16 residues. TCRs underwent approximately 20 PCR cycles of amplification with a constant-region primer and V-primer adapter. It was by in vitro transcription that isolated mRNA was amplified. TCRdb fed the reads into MiXCR, producing one record per CDR3 protein. The profile covers over 50,000 distinct CDR3 sequences, with 33% appearing a single time and around 8% taken by the ten largest. Time point here: after trial treatment. Treatment in this sample: LDRT plus nivolumab, ipilimumab, low-dose cyclophosphamide and aspirin (RACIN trial).

The V and J genes are TRBV12-3 or TRBV12-4 and TRBJ2-5, with 9 bases lining up with TRBD1. The starting material was PBMCs, obtained after low-dose radiotherapy plus immunotherapy. The TCR sequence derives from a male donor with rectosigmoid adenocarcinoma. In nucleotides, the CDR3 is TGTGCCAGCACCCCGACCGGACAGGGGCCAGATGGGCCCCAGTACTTC. The encoded protein is CASTPTGQGPDGPQYF.